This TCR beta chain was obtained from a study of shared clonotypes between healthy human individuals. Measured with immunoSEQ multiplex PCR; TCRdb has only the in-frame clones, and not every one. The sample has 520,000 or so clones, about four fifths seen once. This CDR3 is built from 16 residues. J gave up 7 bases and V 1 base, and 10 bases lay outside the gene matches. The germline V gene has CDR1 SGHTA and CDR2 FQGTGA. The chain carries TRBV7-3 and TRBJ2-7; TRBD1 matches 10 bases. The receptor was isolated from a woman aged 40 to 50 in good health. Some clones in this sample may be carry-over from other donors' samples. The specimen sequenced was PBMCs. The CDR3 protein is CASSLRDRGPGWEQYF. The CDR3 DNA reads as TGTGCCAGCAGCTTAAGGGACAGGGGCCCAGGATGGGAGCAGTACTTC.